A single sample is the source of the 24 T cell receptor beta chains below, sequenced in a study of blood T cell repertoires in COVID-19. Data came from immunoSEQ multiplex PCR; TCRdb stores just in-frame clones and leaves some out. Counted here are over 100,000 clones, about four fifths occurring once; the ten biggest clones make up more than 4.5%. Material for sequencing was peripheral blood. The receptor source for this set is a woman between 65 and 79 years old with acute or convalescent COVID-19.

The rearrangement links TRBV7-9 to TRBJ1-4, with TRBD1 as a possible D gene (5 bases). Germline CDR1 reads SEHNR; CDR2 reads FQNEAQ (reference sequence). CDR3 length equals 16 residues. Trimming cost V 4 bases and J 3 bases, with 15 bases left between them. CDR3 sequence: CASSSGERIANEKLFF. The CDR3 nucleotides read TGTGCCAGCAGCTCGGGGGAACGAATAGCTAATGAAAAACTGTTTTTT.

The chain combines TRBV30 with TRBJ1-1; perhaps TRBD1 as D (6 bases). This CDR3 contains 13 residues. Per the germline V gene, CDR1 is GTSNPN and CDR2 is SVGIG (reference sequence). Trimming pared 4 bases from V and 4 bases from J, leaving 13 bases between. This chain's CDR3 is CAWKGGGPTEAFF. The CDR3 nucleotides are TGTGCCTGGAAAGGGGGGGGGCCCACTGAAGCTTTCTTT.

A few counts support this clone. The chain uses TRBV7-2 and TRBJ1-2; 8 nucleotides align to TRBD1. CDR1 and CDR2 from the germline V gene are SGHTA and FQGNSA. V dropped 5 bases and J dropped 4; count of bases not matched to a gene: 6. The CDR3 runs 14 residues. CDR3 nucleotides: TGTGCCAGCAGCCCCCTAACAGGGGGCTATGGCTACACCTTC. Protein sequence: CASSPLTGGYGYTF.

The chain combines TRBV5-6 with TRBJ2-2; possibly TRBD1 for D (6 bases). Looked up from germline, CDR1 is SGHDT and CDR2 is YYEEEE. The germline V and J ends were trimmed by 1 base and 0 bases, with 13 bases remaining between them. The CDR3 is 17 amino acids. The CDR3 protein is CASSLLLGTTNTGELFF. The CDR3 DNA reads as TGTGCCAGCAGCTTGCTACTCGGGACAACGAACACCGGGGAGCTGTTTTTT.

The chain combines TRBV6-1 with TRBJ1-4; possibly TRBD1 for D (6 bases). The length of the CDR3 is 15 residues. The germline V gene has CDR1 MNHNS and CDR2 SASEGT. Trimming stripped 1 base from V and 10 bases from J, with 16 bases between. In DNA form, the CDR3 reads TGTGCCAGCAGTGAAGGGGGCAGGGGAATGGGAAAACTGTTTTTT. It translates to CASSEGGRGMGKLFF.

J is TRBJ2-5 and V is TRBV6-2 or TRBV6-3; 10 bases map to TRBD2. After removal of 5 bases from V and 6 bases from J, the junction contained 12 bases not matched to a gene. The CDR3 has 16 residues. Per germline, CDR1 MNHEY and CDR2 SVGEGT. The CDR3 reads CASSPRTSGSGKTQYF. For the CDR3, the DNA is TGTGCCAGCAGTCCCCGGACTAGCGGCTCAGGAAAGACCCAGTACTTC.

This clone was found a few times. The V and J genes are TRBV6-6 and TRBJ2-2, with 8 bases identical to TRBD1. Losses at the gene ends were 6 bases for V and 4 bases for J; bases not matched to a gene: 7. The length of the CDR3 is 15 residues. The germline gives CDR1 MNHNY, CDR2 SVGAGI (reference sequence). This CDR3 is CASRPQGGGTGELFF. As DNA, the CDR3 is TGTGCCAGCAGGCCACAGGGGGGAGGCACCGGGGAGCTGTTTTTT.

Here the CDR3 DNA reads TGTGCCTGGAGCCGACAGGGGGTCAGCTCCTACGAGCAGTACTTC. Amino acids: CAWSRQGVSSYEQYF. The rearrangement links TRBV30 to TRBJ2-7, with 9 bases lining up with TRBD1. The CDR3 consists of 15 residues. Germline lookup yields CDR1 GTSNPN and CDR2 SVGIG (reference sequence). V lost 3 bases, J lost 0 bases, and 6 bases stayed unmatched.

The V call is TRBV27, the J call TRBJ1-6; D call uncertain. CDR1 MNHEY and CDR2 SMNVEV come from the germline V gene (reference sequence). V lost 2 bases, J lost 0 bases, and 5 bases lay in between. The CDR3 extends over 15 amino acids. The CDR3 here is CASSLGSSYNSPLHF. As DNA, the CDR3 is TGTGCCAGCAGTTTAGGGAGCTCCTATAATTCACCCCTCCACTTT.

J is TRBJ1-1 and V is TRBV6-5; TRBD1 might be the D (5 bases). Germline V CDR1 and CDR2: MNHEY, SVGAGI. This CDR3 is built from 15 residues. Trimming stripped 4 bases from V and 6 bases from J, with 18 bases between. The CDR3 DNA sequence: TGTGCCAGCAGTTTACCCGGACTGGGAGGGGCTGAAGCTTTCTTT. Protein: CASSLPGLGGAEAFF.

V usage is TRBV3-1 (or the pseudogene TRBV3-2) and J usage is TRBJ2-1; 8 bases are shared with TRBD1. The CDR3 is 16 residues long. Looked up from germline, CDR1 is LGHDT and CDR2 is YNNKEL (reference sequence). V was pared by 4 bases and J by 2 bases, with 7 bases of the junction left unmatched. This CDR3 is CASSRPLTGAYNEQFF. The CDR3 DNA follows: TGTGCCAGCAGCCGCCCTTTGACAGGGGCCTACAATGAGCAGTTCTTC.

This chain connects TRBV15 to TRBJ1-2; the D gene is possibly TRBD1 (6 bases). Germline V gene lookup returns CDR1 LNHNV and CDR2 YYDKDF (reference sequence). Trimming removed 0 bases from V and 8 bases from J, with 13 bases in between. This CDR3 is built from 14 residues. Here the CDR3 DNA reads TGTGCCACCAGCAGAGACAGGGGACCGTGGGGCTACACCTTC. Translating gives CATSRDRGPWGYTF.

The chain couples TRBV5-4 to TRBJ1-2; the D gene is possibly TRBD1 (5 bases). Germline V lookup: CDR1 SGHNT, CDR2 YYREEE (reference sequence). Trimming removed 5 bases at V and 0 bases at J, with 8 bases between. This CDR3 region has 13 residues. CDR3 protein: CASSRGSNYGYTF. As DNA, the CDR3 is TGTGCCAGCAGTAGGGGATCTAACTATGGCTACACCTTC. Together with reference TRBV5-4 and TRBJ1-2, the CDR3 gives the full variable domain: ETGVTQSPTHLIKTRGQQVTLRCSSQSGHNTVSWYQQALGQGPQFIFQYYREEENGRGNFPPRFSGLQFPNYSSELNVNALELDDSALYLCASSRGSNYGYTFGSGTRLTVV.

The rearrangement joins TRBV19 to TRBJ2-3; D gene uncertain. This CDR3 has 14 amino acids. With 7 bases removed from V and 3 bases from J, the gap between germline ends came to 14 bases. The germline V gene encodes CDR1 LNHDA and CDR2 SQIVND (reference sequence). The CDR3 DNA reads TGTGCCAGTAAGTACAGACCTATAACAGATACGCAGTATTTT. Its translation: CASKYRPITDTQYF. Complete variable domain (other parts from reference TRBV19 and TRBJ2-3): DGGITQSPKYLFRKEGQNVTLSCEQNLNHDAMYWYRQDPGQGLRLIYYSQIVNDFQKGDIAEGYSVSREKKESFPLTVTSAQKNPTAFYLCASKYRPITDTQYFGPGTRLTVL.

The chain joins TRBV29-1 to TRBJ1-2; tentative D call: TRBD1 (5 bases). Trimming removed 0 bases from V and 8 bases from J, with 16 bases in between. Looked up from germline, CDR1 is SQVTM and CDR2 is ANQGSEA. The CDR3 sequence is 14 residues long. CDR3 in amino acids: CSVEDRGGNGGYTF. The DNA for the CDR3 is TGCAGCGTTGAAGATCGGGGGGGAAATGGAGGCTACACCTTC.

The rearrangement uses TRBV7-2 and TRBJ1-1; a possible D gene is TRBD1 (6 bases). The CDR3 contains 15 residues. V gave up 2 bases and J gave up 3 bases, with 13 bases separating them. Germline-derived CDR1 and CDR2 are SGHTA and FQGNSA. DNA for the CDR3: TGTGCCAGCAGCTTAAGCGGGGGCGCCGACACTGAAGCTTTCTTT. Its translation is CASSLSGGADTEAFF.

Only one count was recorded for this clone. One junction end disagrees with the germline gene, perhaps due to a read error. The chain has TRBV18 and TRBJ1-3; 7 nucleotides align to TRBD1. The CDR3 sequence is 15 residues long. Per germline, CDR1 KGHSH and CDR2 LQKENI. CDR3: CASSPPGGPGNTTYF. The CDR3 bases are TGTGCCAGCTCACCCCCAGGGGGGCCTGGAAACACCACATATTTT.

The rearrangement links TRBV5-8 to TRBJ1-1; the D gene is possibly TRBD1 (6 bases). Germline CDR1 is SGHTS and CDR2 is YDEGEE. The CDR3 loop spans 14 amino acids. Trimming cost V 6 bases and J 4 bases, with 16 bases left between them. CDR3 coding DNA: TGTGCCAGCATCCTAGTCCTGGGGGCCACTGAAGCTTTCTTT. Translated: CASILVLGATEAFF.

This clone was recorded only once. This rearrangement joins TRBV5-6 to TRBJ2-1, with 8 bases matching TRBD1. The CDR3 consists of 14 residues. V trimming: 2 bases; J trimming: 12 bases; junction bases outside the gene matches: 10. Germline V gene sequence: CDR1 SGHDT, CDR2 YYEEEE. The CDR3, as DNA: TGTGCCAGCAGCTTTGGACAGGGTAGAGTCCCGCAGTTCTTC. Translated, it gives CASSFGQGRVPQFF.

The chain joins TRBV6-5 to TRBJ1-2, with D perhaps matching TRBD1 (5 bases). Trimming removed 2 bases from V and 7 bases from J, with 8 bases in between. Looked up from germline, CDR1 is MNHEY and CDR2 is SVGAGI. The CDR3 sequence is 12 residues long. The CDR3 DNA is TGTGCCAGCAGTTACGGACAAACTGGCTACACCTTC. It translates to CASSYGQTGYTF.

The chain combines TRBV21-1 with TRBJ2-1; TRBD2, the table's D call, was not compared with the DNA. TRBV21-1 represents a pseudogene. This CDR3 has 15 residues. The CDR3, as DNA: TGTGCCAGCAGCACCCGACTAGCGGGGGGTAATGAGCAGTTCTTC. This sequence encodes CASSTRLAGGNEQFF.

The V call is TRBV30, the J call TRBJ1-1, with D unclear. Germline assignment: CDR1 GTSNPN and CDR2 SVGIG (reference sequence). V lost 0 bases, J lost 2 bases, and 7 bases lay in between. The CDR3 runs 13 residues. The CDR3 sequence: CAWSVVRNTEAFF. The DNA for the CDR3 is TGTGCCTGGAGTGTGGTCAGAAACACTGAAGCTTTCTTT.

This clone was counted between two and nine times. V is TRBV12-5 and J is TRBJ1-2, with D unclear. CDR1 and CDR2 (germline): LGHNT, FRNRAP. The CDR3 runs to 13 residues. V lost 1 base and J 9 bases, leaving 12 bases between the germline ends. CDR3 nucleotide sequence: TGTGCTAGTGGTTTGGCCCAGTTGATTAGCTACACCTTC. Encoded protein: CASGLAQLISYTF.

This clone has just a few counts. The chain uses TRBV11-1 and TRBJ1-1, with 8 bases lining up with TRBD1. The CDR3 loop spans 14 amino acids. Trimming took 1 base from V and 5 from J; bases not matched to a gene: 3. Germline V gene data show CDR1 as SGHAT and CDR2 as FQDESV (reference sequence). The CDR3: CASSLVRGRTEAFF. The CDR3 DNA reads TGTGCCAGCAGCTTAGTCAGGGGGCGGACTGAAGCTTTCTTT.